These 5 T cell receptor beta chains were sequenced from one sample in a study of T cell changes during pregnancy in multiple sclerosis. Measured with immunoSEQ multiplex PCR; TCRdb has only the in-frame clones, and not every one. The sample records about 65,000 clones, around 92% being singletons. This material consisted of CD8+ T cells from peripheral blood mononuclear cells, taken in the third trimester of pregnancy. All receptors derive from a female donor in good health, enrolled as a control in a pregnancy study.

The V and J genes are TRBV4-2 and TRBJ1-1; no clear D. The CDR3 loop spans 14 amino acids. The V end was cut by 0 bases, the J end by 1 base, with 6 bases between. The germline CDR1 and CDR2 sequences are LGHNA and YNFKEQ. DNA of the CDR3: TGTGCCAGCAGCCAAGATGGAGGGAACACTGAAGCTTTCTTT. This gives the protein CASSQDGGNTEAFF.

The genes are TRBV6-1 and TRBJ1-3; 7 positions agree with TRBD1. The CDR3 is 15 residues long. Germline trimming cut 4 bases from V and 0 bases from J; bases unmatched to any gene: 3. CDR1 MNHNS and CDR2 SASEGT come from the germline V gene. The CDR3 sequence: CASSGTGNSGNTIYF. The DNA for the CDR3 is TGTGCCAGCAGTGGGACAGGAAACTCTGGAAACACCATATATTTT.

The chain recombines TRBV19 with TRBJ1-1; 11 positions agree with TRBD1. The CDR3 spans 14 residues. In germline, CDR1 is LNHDA, CDR2 SQIVND (reference sequence). V lost 6 bases, J lost 4 bases, and 4 bases stayed unmatched. The CDR3 DNA sequence: TGTGCCAGTAGGGACAGGGGGCAAGGCACTGAAGCTTTCTTT. It specifies CASRDRGQGTEAFF.

This sequence joins TRBV9 and TRBJ2-3; TRBD2 agrees at 9 bases. CDR3 length: 17 residues. The germline V gene has CDR1 SGDLS and CDR2 YYNGEE. V dropped 2 bases and J dropped 0; count of bases not matched to a gene: 7. Written as DNA, the CDR3 is TGTGCCAGCAGCGTCGGCAGTGGACTAGCGAGCACAGATACGCAGTATTTT. Protein: CASSVGSGLASTDTQYF.

The chain links TRBV7-9 to TRBJ2-3, with 7 bases that match TRBD2. Germline CDR1 is SEHNR and CDR2 is FQNEAQ (reference sequence). The V and J ends lost 1 base and 2 bases, in that order; junction bases with no gene match: 3. CDR3 length: 15 amino acids. The CDR3 DNA reads TGTGCCAGCAGCTTAGTGGCGGGAGCCACAGATACGCAGTATTTT. This encodes CASSLVAGATDTQYF.